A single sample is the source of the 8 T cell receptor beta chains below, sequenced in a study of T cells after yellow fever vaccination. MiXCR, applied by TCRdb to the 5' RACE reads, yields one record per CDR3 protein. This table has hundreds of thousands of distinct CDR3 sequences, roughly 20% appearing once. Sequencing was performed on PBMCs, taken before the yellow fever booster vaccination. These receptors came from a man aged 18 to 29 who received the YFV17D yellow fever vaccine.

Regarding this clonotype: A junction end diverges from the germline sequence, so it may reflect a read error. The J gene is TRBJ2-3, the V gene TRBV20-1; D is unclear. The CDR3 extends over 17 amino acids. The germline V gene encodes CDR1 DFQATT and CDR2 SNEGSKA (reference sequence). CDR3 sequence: CSAGEINWETSTDTQYF. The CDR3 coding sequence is TGCAGTGCTGGAGAAATAAACTGGGAAACTAGCACAGATACGCAGTATTTT.

As DNA, the CDR3 is TGCGCCAGCAGCCAAGGTCGGGGAAGGGGTGAAAAACTGTTTTTT. It codes for CASSQGRGRGEKLFF. The chain couples TRBV4-1 to TRBJ1-4, with D maybe TRBD1 (5 bases). Germline V gene sequence: CDR1 MGHRA, CDR2 YSYEKL. Trimming removed 1 base from V and 7 bases from J, with 13 bases in between. The CDR3 extends over 15 amino acids.

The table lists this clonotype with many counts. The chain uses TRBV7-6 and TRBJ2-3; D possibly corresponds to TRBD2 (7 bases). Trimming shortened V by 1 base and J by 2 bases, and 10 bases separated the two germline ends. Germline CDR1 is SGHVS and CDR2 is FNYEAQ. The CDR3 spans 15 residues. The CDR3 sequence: CASSLGGGPTDTQYF. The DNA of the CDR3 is TGTGCCAGCAGCTTAGGCGGGGGCCCCACAGATACGCAGTATTTT.

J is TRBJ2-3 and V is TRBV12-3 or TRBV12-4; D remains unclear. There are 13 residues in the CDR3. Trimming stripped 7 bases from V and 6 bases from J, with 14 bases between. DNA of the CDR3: TGTGCCAGCAAAGGATGGCAAGCGGATACGCAGTATTTT. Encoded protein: CASKGWQADTQYF.

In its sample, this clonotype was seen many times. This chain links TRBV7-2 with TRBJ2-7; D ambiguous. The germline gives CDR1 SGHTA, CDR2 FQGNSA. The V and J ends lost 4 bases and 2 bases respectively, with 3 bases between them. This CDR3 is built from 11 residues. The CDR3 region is CASSWAYEQYF. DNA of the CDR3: TGTGCCAGCAGCTGGGCCTACGAGCAGTACTTC.

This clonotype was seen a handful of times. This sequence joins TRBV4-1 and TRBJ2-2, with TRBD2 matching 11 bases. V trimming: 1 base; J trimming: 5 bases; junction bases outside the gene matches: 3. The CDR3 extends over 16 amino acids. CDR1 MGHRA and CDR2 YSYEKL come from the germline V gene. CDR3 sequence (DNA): TGCGCCAGCAGCCAAGTAGCGGGGGGGCCGACCGGGGAGCTGTTTTTT. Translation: CASSQVAGGPTGELFF.

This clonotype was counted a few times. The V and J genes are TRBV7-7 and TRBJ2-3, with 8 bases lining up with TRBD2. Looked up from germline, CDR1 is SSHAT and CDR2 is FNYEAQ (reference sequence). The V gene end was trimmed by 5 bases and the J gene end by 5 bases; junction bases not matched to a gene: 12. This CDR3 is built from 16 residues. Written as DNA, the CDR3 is TGTGCCAGCAGCCCCGTCAGTCGGGGGGGCCGAGATACGCAGTATTTT. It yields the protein CASSPVSRGGRDTQYF.

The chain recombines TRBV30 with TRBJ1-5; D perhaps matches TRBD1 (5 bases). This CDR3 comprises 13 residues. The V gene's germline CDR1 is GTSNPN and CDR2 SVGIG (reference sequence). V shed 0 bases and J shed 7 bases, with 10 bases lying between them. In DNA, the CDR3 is TGTGCCTGGAGTGTACGAGGGGCCCAGCCCCAGCATTTT. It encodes CAWSVRGAQPQHF.